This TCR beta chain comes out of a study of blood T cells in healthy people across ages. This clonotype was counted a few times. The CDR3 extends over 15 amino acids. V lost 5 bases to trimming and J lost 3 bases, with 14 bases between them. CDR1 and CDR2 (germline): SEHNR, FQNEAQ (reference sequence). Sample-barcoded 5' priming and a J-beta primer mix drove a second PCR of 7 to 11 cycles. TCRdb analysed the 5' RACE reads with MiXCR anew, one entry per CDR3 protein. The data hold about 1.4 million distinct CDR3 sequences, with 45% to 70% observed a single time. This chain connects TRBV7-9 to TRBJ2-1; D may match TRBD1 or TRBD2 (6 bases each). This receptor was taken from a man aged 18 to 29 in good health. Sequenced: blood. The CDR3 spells CASSRGAEYYNEQFF. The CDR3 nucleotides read TGTGCCAGCAGCAGGGGGGCCGAATACTACAATGAGCAGTTCTTC.